This TCR beta chain is from a study of blood T cell repertoires in COVID-19 (dated by TCRdb to between 2020 and 2021). For the study in its entirety: Samples covering the acute and convalescent phases of COVID-19 were provided by collaborators in the United States, Italy and Spain. The material from the prospective study consisted of cDNA or gDNA derived from T cells, B-cell-depleted T cells, or PBMCs. Deeply sampled blood TCRbeta repertoires from subjects exposed to, actively infected with, or recovered from COVID-19 were included in the dataset. A freely available public database, intended as a resource for researchers studying the immune response to SARS-CoV-2, is where the repertoires were released. Samples came from the ongoing ImmuneRACE study (first 160 participants) plus 1,254 subjects from 6 global collaborators. A de-identified subject ID, COVID-19 status, age in years and sex were almost always included in the sample metadata. HLA class I and class II types, where available, came from metadata supplied by the sample provider rather than from assay-based typing.

Concerning this clone: Its target antigen remains unknown. No base quality values were provided; no much bigger clone lies one nucleotide off.

What the study reported, not specific to this receptor: The amount of clinical and demographic metadata varied by source and participant and was provided uncurated.

Enrolling through a virtual design, the prospective study's participants ranged in age from roughly 18 to 95 years and lived across 20 to 30 United States geographic areas. In the prospective study, participants were assigned to cohorts based on the clinical history participants reported in a screening survey and a study questionnaire. In the prospective study, mobile phlebotomists collected whole blood, serum and a nasopharyngeal or oropharyngeal swab from each participant. Over a roughly two-month period, participants in the prospective study had the option of providing additional blood draws and questionnaires. Blood samples from the prospective study were shipped frozen or at room temperature prior to DNA extraction. TCRbeta CDR3 regions were amplified from genomic DNA by means of the immunoSEQ Assay, a bias-controlled multiplex PCR. Under the source paper's analysis protocol: Nucleated cell counts per sample were estimated from amplification of reference gene primers within the assay. Sequence reads were collapsed and filtered to measure the absolute abundance of every unique TCRbeta CDR3 rearrangement. Productive Simpson clonality was computed per sample as the square root of Simpson's diversity index over productive rearrangements. TCRdb provides this immuneACCESS table in a form limited to in-frame rearrangements. Some clones are lacking; in checked studies, under half of them reflect an unresolved V gene, and why the rest are absent is not known. That table is the source of V, J and clone size, and D and trimming were worked out from the DNA. Within this sample are approximately 180,000 clones, with about 91% of them counted one time only. Around 2% of the sample belongs to the ten largest clones.

The sequenced sample consisted of PBMCs or T cells enriched from blood (not recorded which). This TCR was sampled from a woman in her forties with acute COVID-19.

CDR3 reads: CSVEGVGQGKETQYF. The sequenced DNA: TGCAGCGTTGAGGGCGTGGGACAGGGAAAAGAGACCCAGTACTTC. This receptor chain uses TRBV29-1 and TRBJ2-5, and TRBD1 aligns with 9 junction nucleotides. In the germline V gene, CDR1 corresponds to SQVTM and CDR2 to ANQGSEA. The CDR3 spans 15 residues, from the cysteine through the phenylalanine. Solely the CDR3 DNA is kept, with 45 bases framed from the first base. V and J are trimmed by 3 bases and 3 bases, and the gene matches miss 8 bases of the junction.